These 28 T cell receptor beta chains were all obtained from the same sample, sequenced in a study of T-cell reconstitution after alpha-beta-depleted transplantation in children. The TCRbeta library incorporated unique molecular identifiers. MiXCR was run by TCRdb on the PCR reads, yielding one entry per CDR3 protein. The table records 260,000 or so distinct CDR3 sequences, about 12% of them present only once. The input for sequencing was PBMCs from the stem cell graft donor, taken from the stem cell graft. These receptors were taken from a human donor who donated a stem cell graft to a child with acute lymphoblastic leukemia.

This clonotype was observed many times. This chain links TRBV6-5 with TRBJ1-2; D perhaps matches TRBD1 (6 bases). CDR1 and CDR2 from the germline V gene are MNHEY and SVGAGI. This CDR3 is 13 amino acids long. Trimming removed 5 bases at V and 7 bases at J, with 14 bases between. The CDR3 here is CASSPHGQFGYTF. The CDR3 bases are TGTGCCAGCAGTCCACACGGACAGTTTGGCTACACCTTC.

This chain's CDR3 is CASSYTDPISQYF. CDR3 bases: TGTGCCAGCAGTTACACAGACCCCATTTCACAGTATTTT. V and J are TRBV6-6 and TRBJ2-3; D not certain. CDR3 length: 13 residues. Germline-derived CDR1 and CDR2 are MNHNY and SVGAGI (reference sequence). Trimming removed 2 bases from V and 12 bases from J, with 15 bases in between.

The chain uses TRBV11-1 and TRBJ2-1, with TRBD2 matching 15 bases. V lost 5 bases to trimming and J lost 10 bases; unmatched junction nucleotides: 9. The germline CDR1 and CDR2 sequences are SGHAT and FQDESV (reference sequence). The CDR3 is 16 residues long. The chain's CDR3 is CASSHGLAGGPGEQFF. CDR3 coding DNA: TGTGCCAGCAGCCATGGACTAGCGGGAGGGCCAGGCGAGCAGTTCTTC.

This clonotype has at least ten counts. The rearrangement links TRBV18 to TRBJ1-1; D not resolved. The length of the CDR3 is 15 residues. Germline V gene sequence: CDR1 KGHSH, CDR2 LQKENI. V was shortened by 2 bases and J by 5 bases, with 15 bases between the two germline ends. The CDR3 sequence: CASSPGRVGVTEAFF. As DNA, the CDR3 is TGTGCCAGCTCACCAGGCCGGGTTGGAGTGACTGAAGCTTTCTTT.

This clonotype appeared a few times. V usage is TRBV20-1 and J usage is TRBJ1-3; D is uncertain. Trimming took off 1 base at V and 3 bases at J, with 13 bases between the two ends. Looked up from germline, CDR1 is DFQATT and CDR2 is SNEGSKA (reference sequence). The CDR3 is 15 amino acids. CDR3 region: CSARAAEGGGNTIYF. The CDR3 bases are TGCAGTGCTAGAGCTGCCGAGGGCGGTGGAAACACCATATATTTT.

The table lists this clonotype with many counts. This chain uses TRBV5-1 with TRBJ1-4; TRBD1 is a possible D gene (5 bases). The V gene lost 2 bases and the J gene lost 8 bases, with 16 bases spanning the gap. Looked up from germline, CDR1 is SGHRS and CDR2 is YFSETQ. There are 15 residues in the CDR3. The CDR3 DNA is TGCGCCAGCAGCTTTACAGGTCTTCAGGAGGAAAAACTGTTTTTT. Translating gives CASSFTGLQEEKLFF.

In this sample, this clonotype turned up many times. The chain recombines TRBV20-1 with TRBJ2-3; D not certain. CDR3 length equals 12 residues. CDR1 DFQATT and CDR2 SNEGSKA come from the germline V gene (reference sequence). V lost 3 bases and J lost 6, with 10 bases in between. The CDR3 coding sequence is TGCAGTGCTAGTGAAGGGCGGGATACGCAGTATTTT. It translates to CSASEGRDTQYF.

The chain carries TRBV7-6 and TRBJ2-7; maybe TRBD2 (5 bases). Trimming left V 5 bases short and J 0 bases short, with 14 bases between. CDR3 length: 15 residues. Germline lookup yields CDR1 SGHVS and CDR2 FNYEAQ. The CDR3 sequence: CASSPLAGTSYEQYF. CDR3 DNA sequence: TGTGCCAGCAGCCCTCTCGCGGGCACCTCCTACGAGCAGTACTTC.

This clonotype was seen ten or more times. V usage is TRBV20-1 and J usage is TRBJ1-1; D remains unclear. The CDR3 extends over 14 amino acids. Germline V gene sequence: CDR1 DFQATT, CDR2 SNEGSKA (reference sequence). Trimming took off 1 base at V and 4 bases at J, with 13 bases between the two ends. The CDR3: CSARAGPRGTEAFF. The CDR3, as DNA: TGCAGTGCTAGAGCAGGACCTCGGGGCACTGAAGCTTTCTTT.

This chain connects TRBV5-4 to TRBJ2-2; D possibly uses TRBD1 or TRBD2 (5 bases each). The V end was cut by 3 bases, the J end by 1 base, with 10 bases between. The CDR3 is 15 amino acids. CDR1 SGHNT and CDR2 YYREEE come from the germline V gene (reference sequence). The CDR3 nucleotides read TGTGCCAGCAGCTCGGGACGGTTGAACACCGGGGAGCTGTTTTTT. Translating gives CASSSGRLNTGELFF. The full variable domain, completed using reference TRBV5-4 and TRBJ2-2, is ETGVTQSPTHLIKTRGQQVTLRCSSQSGHNTVSWYQQALGQGPQFIFQYYREEENGRGNFPPRFSGLQFPNYSSELNVNALELDDSALYLCASSSGRLNTGELFFGEGSRLTVL.

In its sample, this clonotype was seen many times. This chain joins TRBV5-1 and TRBJ1-2; TRBD1 agrees at 8 bases. There are 14 residues in the CDR3. The junction had 10 bases not matched to a gene; V was cut back by 4 bases and J by 8 bases. Germline lookup yields CDR1 SGHRS and CDR2 YFSETQ. CDR3 sequence: CASSATGTGYGYTF. The CDR3 DNA sequence: TGCGCCAGCAGCGCTACCGGGACAGGATACGGCTACACCTTC.

This clonotype was counted at least ten times. The gene calls are TRBV28 and TRBJ2-3; no clear D. The ends were cut back, 6 bases at V and 2 bases at J, with 12 bases in the middle. In germline, CDR1 is MDHEN, CDR2 SYDVKM. The CDR3 totals 14 residues. The CDR3 bases are TGTGCCAGCAGGACATATGGTTCCACAGATACGCAGTATTTT. This translates into CASRTYGSTDTQYF.

This clonotype was picked up many times. V and J are TRBV7-2 and TRBJ1-2; maybe TRBD1 (5 bases). Germline V gives CDR1 SGHTA, CDR2 FQGNSA. The CDR3 sequence is 13 residues long. With 6 bases removed from V and 7 bases from J, the gap between germline ends came to 15 bases. The DNA for the CDR3 is TGTGCCAGCAGGGAAGAGGGACGCGGTGGCTACACCTTC. Translated: CASREEGRGGYTF.

This clonotype was seen ten or more times. V and J are TRBV6-2 or TRBV6-3 and TRBJ2-1, with TRBD1 matching over 7 bases. The CDR3 is made up of 16 amino acids. CDR1 is MNHEY, CDR2 SVGEGT, per germline. Unmatched junction bases numbered 7, after V lost 2 bases and J lost 3 bases. The CDR3 DNA reads TGTGCCAGCAGTTACAAAATGAACAGGGGCTACAATGAGCAGTTCTTC. It yields the protein CASSYKMNRGYNEQFF.

In this sample, this clonotype turned up many times. J is TRBJ2-2 and V is TRBV12-3 or TRBV12-4; D uncertain. The germline V and J ends were trimmed by 8 bases and 5 bases, with 9 bases remaining between them. The CDR3 totals 12 residues. As DNA, the CDR3 is TGTGCCAGCCCCGTACGGACCGGGGAGCTGTTTTTT. This sequence encodes CASPVRTGELFF.

This clonotype was recorded many times. The chain employs TRBV10-1 and TRBJ2-3; 9 bases are shared with TRBD2. The germline CDR1 and CDR2 sequences are WNHNN and SYGVQD (reference sequence). The CDR3 has 14 residues. Trimming removed 5 bases from V and 2 bases from J; junction bases left unmatched: 2. CDR3 loop: CASSSGGPTDTQYF. The CDR3 nucleotides are TGCGCCAGCAGTAGCGGGGGGCCCACAGATACGCAGTATTTT.

This clonotype was found many times. The V and J genes are TRBV29-1 and TRBJ2-7; D call uncertain. This CDR3 has 16 amino acids. Germline CDR1 reads SQVTM; CDR2 reads ANQGSEA. Trimming removed 7 bases at V and 2 bases at J, with 24 bases between. The CDR3 sequence: CSATDHYGNPPYEQYF. As DNA, the CDR3 is TGCAGCGCTACAGACCATTACGGCAACCCTCCCTACGAGCAGTACTTC.

This clonotype was recorded at least ten times. The genes are TRBV9 and TRBJ2-2; the D is unclear. Trimming took 2 bases from V and 6 from J, leaving 5 bases between them. The CDR3 spans 12 residues. CDR1 is SGDLS and CDR2 is YYNGEE in the germline V gene. In DNA form, the CDR3 reads TGTGCCAGCAGCGTCGATGCCGGGGAGCTGTTTTTT. Translation gives CASSVDAGELFF.

This clonotype came up many times. CDR3 nucleotide sequence: TGTGCCAGCAGTAAACAGGGGAACACTGAAGCTTTCTTT. It yields the protein CASSKQGNTEAFF. The genes are TRBV28 and TRBJ1-1; possible D gene TRBD1, 6 bases. From germline, CDR1 is MDHEN and CDR2 SYDVKM. The CDR3 consists of 13 residues. V lost 5 bases and J lost 1, with 8 bases in between.

The sample holds many counts of this clonotype. V gene TRBV6-5 combines with J gene TRBJ2-7; 10 bases fit TRBD1. CDR1 MNHEY and CDR2 SVGAGI come from the germline V gene. This CDR3 is 15 amino acids long. The J segment lost 5 bases and the V segment lost 4 bases, leaving 8 bases of the junction unmatched. The CDR3 reads CASSSPGQGHHEQYF. In DNA form, the CDR3 reads TGTGCCAGCAGTTCCCCGGGACAGGGGCATCACGAGCAGTACTTC.

This clonotype was seen at least ten times. This chain links TRBV5-1 with TRBJ1-5, with D possibly being TRBD1 (5 bases). The CDR3 consists of 14 residues. Germline values: CDR1 SGHRS, CDR2 YFSETQ. The V gene lost 3 bases and the J gene lost 7 bases, with 14 bases spanning the gap. The CDR3 DNA sequence: TGCGCCAGCAGCTGGGACGTGGGCTCCCAGCCCCAGCATTTT. Protein product: CASSWDVGSQPQHF.

This clonotype showed up many times. The chain employs TRBV12-3 or TRBV12-4 and TRBJ2-3, with D possibly TRBD2 on 7 matching bases. This CDR3 contains 13 residues. Trimming shortened V by 7 bases and J by 4 bases, and 12 bases separated the two germline ends. The CDR3 coding sequence is TGTGCCAGCAACTGGGGGGGCCCAGATACGCAGTATTTT. Translation gives CASNWGGPDTQYF.

This clonotype was recorded at least ten times. This rearrangement joins TRBV12-3 or TRBV12-4 to TRBJ1-3; D uncertain. This CDR3 has 14 residues. V shed 2 bases and J shed 0 bases, with 5 bases lying between them. CDR3 nucleotide sequence: TGTGCCAGCAGTTTAAGGCCCTCTGGAAACACCATATATTTT. This sequence encodes CASSLRPSGNTIYF.

The chain links TRBV20-1 to TRBJ2-1, with 10 bases that match TRBD2. Germline loops: CDR1 DFQATT, CDR2 SNEGSKA (reference sequence). This CDR3 is 14 amino acids long. The CDR3 reads CSPRTSGAYNEQFF. CDR3 coding DNA: TGCAGCCCTCGGACTAGCGGTGCCTACAATGAGCAGTTCTTC.

This clonotype was seen at least ten times. The V call is TRBV28, the J call TRBJ1-5; TRBD1 aligns across 7 bases. This CDR3 region has 14 residues. J gave up 3 bases and V 4 bases, and 3 bases lay outside the gene matches. The germline CDR1 and CDR2 sequences are MDHEN and SYDVKM. CDR3 sequence reads: CASSWDSFNQPQHF. The CDR3 region has the DNA TGTGCCAGCAGTTGGGACAGCTTCAATCAGCCCCAGCATTTT.

This clonotype appeared many times. The chain recombines TRBV21-1 with TRBJ2-7. TRBV21-1 is termed a pseudogene. The CDR3 contains 16 residues. The CDR3 here is CASSKRDTTSSYEQYF. In DNA, the CDR3 is TGTGCCAGCAGCAAAAGAGACACCACGAGCTCCTACGAGCAGTACTTC.

The DNA for the CDR3 is TGTGCCAGCAGCTTGGAAGGGCCGGCATCCTACGAGCAGTACTTC. Translated, it gives CASSLEGPASYEQYF. The V call is TRBV5-5, the J call TRBJ2-7; D remains unclear. CDR3 length: 15 residues. The germline V and J ends were trimmed by 0 bases and 1 base, with 11 bases remaining between them. Germline CDR1 and CDR2: SGHKS and YYEKEE (reference sequence).

This clonotype was seen a handful of times. The chain recombines TRBV5-6 with TRBJ2-1, with 9 bases matching TRBD2. CDR3 length: 15 residues. Trimming cost V 0 bases and J 5 bases; bases outside gene matches: 3. Germline CDR1 and CDR2: SGHDT and YYEEEE. CDR3 loop: CASSLGGRDNNEQFF. For the CDR3, the DNA is TGTGCCAGCAGCTTGGGCGGGAGGGATAACAATGAGCAGTTCTTC.